The clone carrying this T cell receptor beta chain was detected ten times or more. The time point is: newly diagnosed GD, antithyroid drugs for less than 3 months. Extracted RNA from PBMCs served as the source of the TCR library. Graves' disease was diagnosed by American Thyroid Association guidelines. Peripheral blood, at about 10 milliliters, went into EDTA tubes. This entry comes from a study of regulatory T cells in long-lasting Graves disease. CDR3 length: 15 residues. The trim removed 6 bases at V and 5 bases at J, leaving 8 bases unmatched. Per germline, CDR1 SNHLY and CDR2 FYNNEI. Combining iRepertoire HTBI primers with Arm-PCR of CDR3 regions, the authors built TCR beta libraries. Using its own MiXCR run on the multiplex PCR reads, TCRdb lists one record per CDR3 protein. Of about 240,000 distinct CDR3 sequences listed, 20% to 25% were seen once; the top ten hold roughly 14%.

This clonotype was sampled from a female donor with Graves disease. The chain employs TRBV2 and TRBJ1-4; 8 bases agree with TRBD1. The sequenced sample was peripheral blood mononuclear cells (PBMCs), obtained at new diagnosis, from a patient treated with antithyroid drugs. CDR3 sequence (DNA): TGTGCCAGCAGCCGCGACAGGGGTCCCAATGAAAAACTGTTTTTT. Amino acid sequence: CASSRDRGPNEKLFF.